The 26 T cell receptor beta chains reported below all come from one sample, sequenced in a study of blood T cell repertoires in COVID-19. TCRdb's table, derived via immunoSEQ multiplex PCR, lists solely in-frame clones and lacks some. Altogether about 160,000 clones are present, around four fifths being singletons, with the ten largest covering around 2.8%. The sample taken for sequencing was peripheral blood. These receptors originate from a man in his sixties or seventies with acute or convalescent COVID-19.

The chain couples TRBV30 to TRBJ2-3, with a tentative D call TRBD2 (6 bases). Trimming took 3 bases from V and 4 from J, leaving 11 bases between them. CDR1 is GTSNPN and CDR2 is SVGIG in the germline V gene (reference sequence). The CDR3 runs 13 residues. This CDR3 is CAWREGRADTQYF. The CDR3 DNA reads TGTGCCTGGAGGGAGGGCCGGGCAGATACGCAGTATTTT. Looking up the rest from reference TRBV30 and TRBJ2-3 gives the full variable domain: SQTIHQWPATLVQPVGSPLSLECTVEGTSNPNLYWYRQAAGRGLQLLFYSVGIGQISSEVPQNLSASRPQDRQFILSSKKLLLSDSGFYLCAWREGRADTQYFGPGTRLTVL.

This clone was counted between two and nine times. The CDR3 sequence is CASKNRRGEGSPLHF. The CDR3 coding sequence is TGTGCCAGTAAAAATCGGAGGGGTGAAGGGTCACCCCTCCACTTT. The rearrangement links TRBV19 to TRBJ1-6, with a tentative D call TRBD1 (5 bases). This CDR3 is 15 amino acids long. The ends were cut back, 7 bases at V and 10 bases at J, with 20 bases in the middle. Germline assignment: CDR1 LNHDA and CDR2 SQIVND (reference sequence). The entire variable domain, with the rest obtained from reference TRBV19 and TRBJ1-6, is as follows: DGGITQSPKYLFRKEGQNVTLSCEQNLNHDAMYWYRQDPGQGLRLIYYSQIVNDFQKGDIAEGYSVSREKKESFPLTVTSAQKNPTAFYLCASKNRRGEGSPLHFGNGTRLTVT.

The gene calls are TRBV29-1 and TRBJ2-7; D remains unclear. Germline loops: CDR1 SQVTM, CDR2 ANQGSEA. V lost 4 bases and J 9 bases, leaving 10 bases between the germline ends. The CDR3 consists of 10 residues. The CDR3 DNA reads as TGCAGCGTTGTAGCTGACGGGCAGTACTTC. This codes for CSVVADGQYF.

This clone was recorded only once. V usage is TRBV7-9 and J usage is TRBJ2-7, with TRBD1 matching over 9 bases. The germline CDR1 and CDR2 sequences are SEHNR and FQNEAQ (reference sequence). The CDR3 loop spans 16 amino acids. V shed 5 bases and J 7 bases; nucleotides not matched to a gene: 15. The DNA of the CDR3 is TGTGCCAGCAGCCCTACGACCCGGGACAGGGTTCGAGAGCAGTACTTC. Protein sequence: CASSPTTRDRVREQYF.

This rearrangement joins TRBV5-1 to TRBJ2-5; the match to TRBD1 covers 10 bases. This CDR3 contains 16 residues. CDR1 is SGHRS and CDR2 is YFSETQ in the germline V gene. The V and J ends lost 3 bases and 1 base, in that order; junction bases with no gene match: 6. The CDR3 DNA is TGCGCCAGCAGCTCCGGACAGGGGGGTTCCCAAGAGACCCAGTACTTC. Translating it yields CASSSGQGGSQETQYF.

The chain links TRBV18 to TRBJ1-2; 8 bases match TRBD1. This CDR3 is 14 amino acids long. After removal of 3 bases from V and 8 bases from J, the junction contained 8 bases not matched to a gene. Germline V gene sequence: CDR1 KGHSH, CDR2 LQKENI. For the CDR3, the DNA is TGTGCCAGCTCACCTAGCCAGGACAGGGACGGCTACACCTTC. It specifies CASSPSQDRDGYTF.

The V gene is TRBV5-4, the J gene TRBJ2-1, with 8 bases that match TRBD2. CDR3 length: 16 residues. Germline V gene data show CDR1 as SGHNT and CDR2 as YYREEE (reference sequence). J lost 0 bases, V lost 0 bases, and 2 bases had no gene match. CDR3: CASSLGGRPSYNEQFF. The CDR3 DNA reads as TGTGCCAGCAGCTTGGGCGGGAGGCCCTCCTACAATGAGCAGTTCTTC. The full variable domain, its missing parts supplied by reference TRBV5-4 and TRBJ2-1, is ETGVTQSPTHLIKTRGQQVTLRCSSQSGHNTVSWYQQALGQGPQFIFQYYREEENGRGNFPPRFSGLQFPNYSSELNVNALELDDSALYLCASSLGGRPSYNEQFFGPGTRLTVL.

The rearrangement uses TRBV29-1 and TRBJ1-4; 8 bases map to TRBD1. The CDR3 has 12 residues. Germline-derived CDR1 and CDR2 are SQVTM and ANQGSEA. V shed 7 bases and J 10 bases; nucleotides not matched to a gene: 8. Here the CDR3 DNA reads TGCAGCGCCTCATGGGACAGGACAAAACTGTTTTTT. Translating it yields CSASWDRTKLFF.

CDR3 amino acids: CASSVVIGVPRRYGYTF. In DNA, the CDR3 is TGTGCCAGCAGCGTAGTTATCGGGGTGCCGCGCCGCTATGGCTACACCTTC. The chain is built from TRBV9 and TRBJ1-2; no reliable D call. V gave up 0 bases and J gave up 4 bases, with 19 bases separating them. CDR1 is SGDLS, CDR2 YYNGEE, per germline. This CDR3 comprises 17 residues.

The chain uses TRBV5-1 and TRBJ2-2; TRBD2 might be the D (5 bases). Germline V gene sequence: CDR1 SGHRS, CDR2 YFSETQ. With 1 base removed from V and 4 bases from J, the gap between germline ends came to 11 bases. This CDR3 contains 15 residues. CDR3 amino acids: CASSLLGGSTGELFF. The CDR3 bases are TGCGCCAGCAGCTTGTTAGGTGGGAGCACCGGGGAGCTGTTTTTT.

The gene calls are TRBV6-5 and TRBJ1-2, with 9 bases lining up with TRBD1. J was trimmed by 5 bases and V by 6 bases; bases with no gene match: 4. Per germline, CDR1 MNHEY and CDR2 SVGAGI. The CDR3 is made up of 13 amino acids. The CDR3 nucleotides are TGTGCCAGCAGCTACGACAGGGGGTATGGCTACACCTTC. This codes for CASSYDRGYGYTF.

The chain couples TRBV6-5 to TRBJ1-5, with D perhaps TRBD1 (5 bases). The CDR3 spans 13 residues. V lost 2 bases and J 9 bases, leaving 11 bases between the germline ends. Germline CDR1 MNHEY, CDR2 SVGAGI. CDR3 nucleotides: TGTGCCAGCAGTTACCTCCGTGGGGCGCCCCAGCATTTT. Its translation: CASSYLRGAPQHF.

The chain combines TRBV19 with TRBJ2-7; 10 positions match TRBD1. The ends lost 7 bases at V and 5 bases at J; junction bases unmatched: 8. Per the germline V gene, CDR1 is LNHDA and CDR2 is SQIVND (reference sequence). The CDR3 contains 14 residues. CDR3 residues: CASTLGQGSNEQYF. The CDR3 DNA is TGTGCCAGTACCCTGGGACAGGGGTCCAACGAGCAGTACTTC.

The chain uses TRBV3-1 (or the pseudogene TRBV3-2) and TRBJ2-5; 7 bases map to TRBD1. Germline V gene data show CDR1 as LGHDT and CDR2 as YNNKEL (reference sequence). The CDR3 sequence is 14 residues long. J was trimmed by 2 bases and V by 4 bases; bases with no gene match: 4. The CDR3 nucleotides are TGTGCCAGCAGCCTGGACAGGTTACAAGAGACCCAGTACTTC. It codes for CASSLDRLQETQYF.

This clone was found a few times. The genes are TRBV21-1 and TRBJ2-1; the table's D call, TRBD2, was not checked against the DNA. TRBV21-1 is assigned pseudogene status. This CDR3 is 16 amino acids long. The CDR3 sequence: CASSKFWVAGNNEQFF. CDR3 DNA: TGTGCCAGCAGCAAATTTTGGGTAGCGGGTAATAATGAGCAGTTCTTC.

Concerning this clone itself: One end of the junction fails to match germline, which may point to a read error. The rearrangement joins TRBV7-7 to TRBJ1-1; D gene uncertain. The CDR3 extends over 17 amino acids. Germline V gene sequence: CDR1 SSHAT, CDR2 FNYEAQ (reference sequence). As DNA, the CDR3 is TGTGCTAGCAGCCCGTTAGCATGGGAGGGTATGAACACTGAAGCTTTCTTT. Amino acid sequence: CASSPLAWEGMNTEAFF.

V and J are TRBV10-1 and TRBJ2-3, with TRBD2 matching over 15 bases. V lost 4 bases to trimming and J lost 2 bases; unmatched junction nucleotides: 1. Germline CDR1 reads WNHNN; CDR2 reads SYGVQD (reference sequence). This CDR3 region has 16 residues. The CDR3 sequence is CASSGTSGGATDTQYF. CDR3 in DNA: TGCGCCAGCAGTGGGACTAGCGGGGGGGCCACAGATACGCAGTATTTT.

This clone was seen a handful of times. This chain uses TRBV19 with TRBJ1-2; D is perhaps TRBD1 (5 bases). Trimming stripped 5 bases from V and 4 bases from J, with 14 bases between. Germline V lookup: CDR1 LNHDA, CDR2 SQIVND (reference sequence). CDR3 length equals 14 residues. Here the CDR3 reads CASSLKDSIYGYTF. The CDR3 nucleotides are TGTGCCAGTAGTCTAAAAGACAGCATCTATGGCTACACCTTC.

The rearrangement links TRBV5-4 to TRBJ2-7; 8 nucleotides match TRBD2. V was pared by 4 bases and J by 2 bases, with 8 bases of the junction left unmatched. The CDR3 is made up of 15 amino acids. Germline V lookup: CDR1 SGHNT, CDR2 YYREEE (reference sequence). CDR3 bases: TGTGCCAGCAGCCGGGAGGGGAGTAAGGCCTACGAGCAGTACTTC. Translated: CASSREGSKAYEQYF.

V is TRBV5-6 and J is TRBJ1-4, with 7 bases aligning to TRBD1. The CDR3 is 16 residues long. V shed 3 bases and J 2 bases; nucleotides not matched to a gene: 7. Germline assignment: CDR1 SGHDT and CDR2 YYEEEE. The CDR3 region is CASSYRQGGTNEKLFF. CDR3 DNA sequence: TGTGCCAGCAGCTACCGACAGGGTGGGACTAATGAAAAACTGTTTTTT.

The table lists this clone with a count of one. The CDR3 bases are TGTGCCTGGAGTGTGTTTGCGGGAGGGGAGACCCAGTACTTC. This encodes CAWSVFAGGETQYF. This chain uses TRBV30 with TRBJ2-5; 9 positions match TRBD2. The CDR3 loop spans 14 amino acids. Germline CDR1 reads GTSNPN; CDR2 reads SVGIG (reference sequence). V was clipped by 0 bases and J by 5 bases; unmatched bases: 4.

V gene TRBV5-4 combines with J gene TRBJ2-1, with 7 bases that match TRBD2. This CDR3 is 15 amino acids long. CDR1 and CDR2 from the germline V gene are SGHNT and YYREEE (reference sequence). J was trimmed by 2 bases and V by 0 bases; bases with no gene match: 2. The CDR3 region is CASSLVGGPYNEQFF. The CDR3 DNA is TGTGCCAGCAGCTTGGTGGGAGGGCCCTACAATGAGCAGTTCTTC.

This clone showed up many times. This chain uses TRBV12-5 with TRBJ1-5, with D maybe TRBD1 (6 bases). CDR3 length: 14 residues. Trimming took 8 bases from V and 1 from J, leaving 12 bases between them. Germline assignment: CDR1 LGHNT and CDR2 FRNRAP. This CDR3 is CASSRDISNQPQHF. The CDR3 DNA follows: TGTGCTAGTAGCCGGGACATCAGCAATCAGCCCCAGCATTTT.

This chain links TRBV5-1 with TRBJ1-2; maybe TRBD1 (6 bases). This CDR3 contains 14 residues. The ends were cut back, 3 bases at V and 8 bases at J, with 17 bases in the middle. Germline loops: CDR1 SGHRS, CDR2 YFSETQ. In nucleotides, the CDR3 is TGCGCCAGCAGCTCTGAACAGGGATTGTTGGGCTACACCTTC. Translation: CASSSEQGLLGYTF.

The chain has TRBV7-2 and TRBJ2-2, with 7 positions matching TRBD2. V shed 5 bases, J shed 3 bases, and the junction held 12 bases outside the gene matches. The CDR3 extends over 17 amino acids. Germline CDR1 reads SGHTA; CDR2 reads FQGNSA. The CDR3 protein is CASSRDALAGDTGELFF. CDR3 nucleotides: TGTGCCAGCAGCCGTGATGCCTTAGCGGGTGACACCGGGGAGCTGTTTTTT.

The rearrangement uses TRBV7-2 and TRBJ2-3, with 8 bases fitting TRBD1. This CDR3 comprises 15 residues. Unmatched junction bases numbered 6, after V lost 5 bases and J lost 2 bases. Germline loops: CDR1 SGHTA, CDR2 FQGNSA. CDR3 residues: CASSPGQGDTDTQYF. The CDR3 DNA follows: TGTGCCAGCAGCCCAGGACAGGGTGACACAGATACGCAGTATTTT.